This record concerns one TCR beta chain sequence. These data belong to a study of T cells in tuberculosis. Study as a whole: T cells were selected with CD1B tetramers loaded with glucose monomycolate.

The V and J ends lost 3 bases and 4 bases, in that order; junction bases with no gene match: 5. This CDR3 is 16 amino acids long. Germline V gene data show CDR1 as SGHTA and CDR2 as FQGNSA. Thawed, overnight-rested PBMC were stained with GMM-loaded CD1B tetramer, viability dye and anti-CD3, then sorted. The lipid loaded on the CD1B tetramers was C32 glucose monomycolate from Rhodococcus equi. No alpha-beta pairing information exists for these sequences. Sequenced by immunoSEQ multiplex PCR; TCRdb stores in-frame clones only, minus some. The sample holds about 88,000 clones; approximately 91% are singletons and the top ten take 1.5% to 2%.

This TCR came from an adult woman with latent tuberculosis. This sequence joins TRBV7-2 and TRBJ1-5; TRBD1 agrees at 11 bases. The sample taken for sequencing was CD1b-GMM tetramer-negative cells sorted from PBMCs. The CDR3: CASSFGQGARNQPQHF. CDR3 nucleotide sequence: TGTGCCAGCAGCTTTGGACAGGGGGCGAGGAATCAGCCCCAGCATTTT.